Below are 29 T cell receptor beta chains sequenced from a single sample in a study of CXCR3-negative and CXCR3-positive naive CD8 T cells. Study findings and constraints: In CXCR3-positive naive cells, the TRB CDR3s were more hydrophobic than in CXCR3-negative naive cells.

What these receptors recognize is not known. In preparing the TRB cDNA libraries, 5' RACE with UMI labels was used. From its re-call of the 5' RACE reads, TCRdb lists each CDR3 protein once, without DNA. The sample is made up of 100,000 to 150,000 distinct CDR3 sequences, and the top ten hold 0.4% to 0.5% of it. The sequencing input was naive CXCR3+ CD8+ T cells from blood. Subset defined: CD45RO-CCR7+CD27+CD95- naive CD8+ T cells expressing CXCR3 (TNR3+). These TCRs come from a human donor in good health. Some clones in this sample may be carry-over from other donors' samples.

J is TRBJ2-7 and V is TRBV16; TCRdb names TRBD1, which stays unverified in the absence of DNA. The CDR3 is 19 residues long. Germline-derived CDR1 and CDR2 are KGHSY and FQNENV. This CDR3 is CASSQLGTGEIPFAYEQYF.

The chain links TRBV20-1 to TRBJ1-3; with no DNA, the TCRdb D assignment of TRBD1 cannot be verified. The CDR3 extends over 15 amino acids. Germline CDR1 is DFQATT and CDR2 is SNEGSKA (reference sequence). CDR3: CSARDRGRSGNTIYF.

CDR3 sequence reads: CASSFDPRAAYEQYF. The chain links TRBV28 to TRBJ2-7; checking the TCRdb D call of TRBD1 is not possible without DNA. This CDR3 region has 15 residues. Germline V lookup: CDR1 MDHEN, CDR2 SYDVKM.

V is TRBV7-2 and J is TRBJ1-1; TCRdb returns TRBD1, unconfirmable since there is no DNA. CDR3 length: 15 residues. Germline CDR1 SGHTA, CDR2 FQGNSA. The chain's CDR3 is CASSLAISGGTEAFF.

This chain connects TRBV28 to TRBJ1-2; checking the TCRdb D call of TRBD1 is not possible without DNA. In germline, CDR1 is MDHEN, CDR2 SYDVKM. The CDR3 loop spans 13 amino acids. The CDR3 sequence: CASSSRTGAGYTF.

The chain recombines TRBV14 with TRBJ2-1; TCRdb's D call, TRBD1, is unchecked because there is no DNA. The CDR3 covers 15 residues. In germline, CDR1 is SGHDN, CDR2 FVKESK. Here the CDR3 reads CASSTGTVSYNEQFF.

The V and J genes are TRBV28 and TRBJ2-3; TCRdb selects TRBD2, and the lack of DNA leaves this call unchecked. Germline CDR1 is MDHEN and CDR2 is SYDVKM. The CDR3 contains 14 residues. The CDR3 reads CASTSRGSTDTQYF.

The genes are TRBV10-3 and TRBJ2-5; the D call from TCRdb, TRBD2, cannot be confirmed without DNA. Germline CDR1 and CDR2: ENHRY and SYGVKD. CDR3 size: 15 residues. The CDR3 loop is CAISTTLADQETQYF.

V gene TRBV7-6 combines with J gene TRBJ2-7; TCRdb's D call, TRBD1, is unchecked because there is no DNA. The CDR3 is 15 residues long. Germline CDR1 SGHVS, CDR2 FNYEAQ. The chain's CDR3 is CASSLAGQGHYEQYF.

CDR3 residues: CASSLAMAGGAEAFF. This chain uses TRBV7-9 with TRBJ1-1; TCRdb designates TRBD1, a call that cannot be tested without DNA. Per the germline V gene, CDR1 is SEHNR and CDR2 is FQNEAQ (reference sequence). The CDR3 runs to 15 residues.

The chain is built from TRBV29-1 and TRBJ2-2; TCRdb picks TRBD1, but there is no DNA to check that call. Per germline, CDR1 SQVTM and CDR2 ANQGSEA. The CDR3 length is 12 residues. This CDR3 reads CSVGGNTGELFF.

The rearrangement uses TRBV20-1 and TRBJ2-4; TCRdb gives TRBD1 as the D gene, but with no DNA this cannot be confirmed. The CDR3 contains 15 residues. In germline, CDR1 is DFQATT, CDR2 SNEGSKA (reference sequence). The CDR3 here is CSALGPDRGAYIQYF.

This chain connects TRBV11-2 to TRBJ2-5. The CDR3 sequence is 11 residues long. The germline V gene has CDR1 SGHAT and CDR2 FQNNGV. CDR3 sequence reads: CASSFGQTQYF. The variable domain in full, with the rest retrieved from reference TRBV11-2 and TRBJ2-5, is EAGVAQSPRYKIIEKRQSVAFWCNPISGHATLYWYQQILGQGPKLLIQFQNNGVVDDSQLPKDRFSAERLKGVDSTLKIQPAKLEDSAVYLCASSFGQTQYFGPGTRLLVL.

The chain carries TRBV7-9 and TRBJ1-2; there is no DNA to check the TCRdb D call of TRBD1. In germline, CDR1 is SEHNR, CDR2 FQNEAQ (reference sequence). The CDR3 totals 15 residues. Here the CDR3 reads CASSPTSGTAYGYTF.

The rearrangement joins TRBV29-1 to TRBJ2-1. The germline V gene has CDR1 SQVTM and CDR2 ANQGSEA. This CDR3 is built from 12 residues. The CDR3 region is CSVERTVPEQFF.

The chain couples TRBV5-1 to TRBJ2-2; checking the TCRdb D call of TRBD2 is not possible without DNA. This CDR3 has 16 residues. Germline CDR1 SGHRS, CDR2 YFSETQ. CDR3 protein: CASGALAGVDTGELFF.

V is TRBV4-3 and J is TRBJ2-1; TCRdb's D call of TRBD1 is untestable without DNA. Germline-derived CDR1 and CDR2 are LGHNA and YSLEER. The CDR3 contains 15 residues. CDR3 residues: CASSRGESSYNEQFF.

The chain uses TRBV9 and TRBJ2-1; no DNA is available, so the TRBD2 call from TCRdb remains unchecked. The length of the CDR3 is 14 residues. The V gene's germline CDR1 is SGDLS and CDR2 YYNGEE. CDR3 amino acids: CASTRTSGGSEQFF. The full variable domain, its missing parts supplied by reference TRBV9 and TRBJ2-1, is DSGVTQTPKHLITATGQRVTLRCSPRSGDLSVYWYQQSLDQGLQFLIQYYNGEERAKGNILERFSAQQFPDLHSELNLSSLELGDSALYFCASTRTSGGSEQFFGPGTRLTVL.

The rearrangement uses TRBV11-2 and TRBJ1-5; TCRdb reports TRBD1, a call that lacks DNA to check it against. Germline V gene sequence: CDR1 SGHAT, CDR2 FQNNGV. The CDR3 consists of 14 residues. CDR3 amino acids: CASSLGYGGSPQHF.

The chain couples TRBV7-6 to TRBJ1-1; TCRdb selects TRBD1, and the lack of DNA leaves this call unchecked. Germline assignment: CDR1 SGHVS and CDR2 FNYEAQ. There are 14 residues in the CDR3. CDR3 sequence reads: CASSLSTPGTEAFF. Variable domain in full (rest from reference TRBV7-6 and TRBJ1-1): GAGVSQSPRYKVTKRGQDVALRCDPISGHVSLYWYRQALGQGPEFLTYFNYEAQQDKSGLPNDRFSAERPEGSISTLTIQRTEQRDSAMYRCASSLSTPGTEAFFGQGTRLTVV.

The chain carries TRBV5-1 and TRBJ2-1; TCRdb's D gene call, TRBD2, goes unchecked for lack of DNA. CDR3 length: 15 residues. Germline lookup yields CDR1 SGHRS and CDR2 YFSETQ. The CDR3 reads CASSFGLAGRNEQFF.

The chain is built from TRBV7-9 and TRBJ1-1. Germline values: CDR1 SEHNR, CDR2 FQNEAQ (reference sequence). This CDR3 contains 11 residues. CDR3 residues: CASSQITEAFF.

The chain combines TRBV5-1 with TRBJ2-1; TCRdb calls TRBD1, which cannot be checked without DNA. Germline values: CDR1 SGHRS, CDR2 YFSETQ. The CDR3 totals 15 residues. This CDR3 is CASSAPSEGPNEQFF.

This chain links TRBV6-2 or TRBV6-3 with TRBJ2-3; TCRdb returns TRBD1, unconfirmable since there is no DNA. Looked up from germline, CDR1 is MNHEY and CDR2 is SVGEGT. The CDR3 is 16 amino acids. CDR3 region: CASSRQRGTSTDTQYF.

This CDR3 reads CASSLGVAGELFF. This chain joins TRBV7-8 and TRBJ2-2. CDR3 length equals 13 residues. Germline V gives CDR1 SGHVS, CDR2 FQNEAQ.

The CDR3 is CASSQGSGSPYEQYF. The rearrangement uses TRBV4-1 and TRBJ2-7; TCRdb reports TRBD2, a call that lacks DNA to check it against. The V gene's germline CDR1 is MGHRA and CDR2 YSYEKL. This CDR3 region has 15 residues.

The rearrangement links TRBV2 to TRBJ2-7. The CDR3 consists of 14 residues. Germline loops: CDR1 SNHLY, CDR2 FYNNEI. CDR3 sequence: CASRVAGRIDEQYF.

The chain is built from TRBV4-3 and TRBJ2-7; without DNA, the TCRdb call of TRBD1 cannot be checked. The CDR3 contains 14 residues. The germline V gene encodes CDR1 LGHNA and CDR2 YSLEER. CDR3 residues: CASSQEQGVYEQYF.

CDR3 amino acids: CSARDGSEQETQYF. The chain uses TRBV20-1 and TRBJ2-5. Per the germline V gene, CDR1 is DFQATT and CDR2 is SNEGSKA (reference sequence). This CDR3 is 14 amino acids long.